This TCR beta chain is drawn from a study of cytomegalovirus exposure and HLA in healthy donors. As regards this clone: What it recognizes is unknown.

Study observations and caveats: In a later analysis, TCR beta V- and J-gene trimming was associated with a missense DCLRE1C variant.

Germline-derived CDR1 and CDR2 are SGHRS and YFSETQ. The CDR3 is 14 residues long. 13 Jbeta primers and 60 Vbeta primers were used for the PCR. The method was immunoSEQ multiplex PCR; TCRdb's version includes in-frame clones alone and lacks a portion of them. This table holds 210,000 or so clones, approximately 83% found once. V gene TRBV5-1 combines with J gene TRBJ2-5; a possible D gene is TRBD2 (6 bases). The end of the DNA aligns better with TRBJ2-7, so the J call may be wrong. The sequence was obtained from a woman aged 45 to 65 in good health and CMV-seropositive. The sample was PBMCs. CDR3 amino acids: CASSRRVGSSEQYF. Here the CDR3 DNA reads TGCGCCAGCAGCCGGAGGGTGGGGAGCTCCGAGCAGTACTTC.